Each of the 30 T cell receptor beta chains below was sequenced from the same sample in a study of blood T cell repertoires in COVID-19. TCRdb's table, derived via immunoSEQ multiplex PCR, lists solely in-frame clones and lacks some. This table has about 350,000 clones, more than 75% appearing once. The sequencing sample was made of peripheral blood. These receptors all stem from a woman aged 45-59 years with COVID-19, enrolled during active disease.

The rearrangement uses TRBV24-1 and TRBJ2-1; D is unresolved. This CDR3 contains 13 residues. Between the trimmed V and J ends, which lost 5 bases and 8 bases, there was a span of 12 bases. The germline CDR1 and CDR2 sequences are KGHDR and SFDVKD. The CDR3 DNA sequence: TGTGCCACCAGTGGCGTCGGAGCAGATGAGCAGTTCTTC. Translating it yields CATSGVGADEQFF.

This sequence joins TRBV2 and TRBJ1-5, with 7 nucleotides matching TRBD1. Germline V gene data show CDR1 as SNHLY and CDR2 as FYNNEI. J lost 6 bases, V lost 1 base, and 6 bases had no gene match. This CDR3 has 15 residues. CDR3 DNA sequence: TGTGCCAGCAGTGAAGGGACAGGTGCAAGTCAGCCCCAGCATTTT. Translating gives CASSEGTGASQPQHF.

The CDR3 spells CASSLGTGGREQYF. The DNA for the CDR3 is TGTGCCAGCAGCTTAGGGACAGGGGGCAGGGAGCAGTACTTC. The chain combines TRBV11-3 with TRBJ2-7; 11 bases are shared with TRBD1. This CDR3 has 14 amino acids. Germline CDR1 reads SGHNT; CDR2 reads YENEEA. V shed 1 base, J shed 7 bases, and the junction held 3 bases outside the gene matches.

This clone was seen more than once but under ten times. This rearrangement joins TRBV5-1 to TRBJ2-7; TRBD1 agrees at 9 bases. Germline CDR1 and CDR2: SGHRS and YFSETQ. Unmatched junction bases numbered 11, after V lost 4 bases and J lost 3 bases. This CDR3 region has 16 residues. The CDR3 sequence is CASSPKGGTGSYEQYF. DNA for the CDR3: TGCGCCAGCAGCCCCAAGGGGGGGACAGGGAGCTACGAGCAGTACTTC.

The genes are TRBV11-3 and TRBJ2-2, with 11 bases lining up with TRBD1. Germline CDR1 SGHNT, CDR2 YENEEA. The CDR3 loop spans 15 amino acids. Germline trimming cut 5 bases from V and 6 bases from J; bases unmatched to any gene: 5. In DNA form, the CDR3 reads TGTGCCAGCAGCCCCGGGACAGGGGGTTCCGGGGAGCTGTTTTTT. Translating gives CASSPGTGGSGELFF.

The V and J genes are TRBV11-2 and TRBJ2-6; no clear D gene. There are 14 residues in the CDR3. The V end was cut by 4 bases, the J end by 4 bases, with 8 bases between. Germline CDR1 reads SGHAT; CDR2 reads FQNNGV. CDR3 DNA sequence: TGTGCCAGCAGCTGGAGTGCAGGGGCCAACGTCCTGACTTTC. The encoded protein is CASSWSAGANVLTF.

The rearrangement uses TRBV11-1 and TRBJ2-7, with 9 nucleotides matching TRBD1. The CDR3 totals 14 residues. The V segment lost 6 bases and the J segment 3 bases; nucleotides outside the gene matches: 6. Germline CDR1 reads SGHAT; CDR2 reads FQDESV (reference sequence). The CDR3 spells CASSKTGGLYEQYF. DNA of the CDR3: TGTGCCAGCAGTAAGACAGGGGGTCTCTACGAGCAGTACTTC.

CDR3 nucleotide sequence: TGTGCCAGCAGCAGGACTAGCGGGGGCTACAATGAGCAGTTCTTC. Protein product: CASSRTSGGYNEQFF. J is TRBJ2-1 and V is TRBV5-4; 13 nucleotides line up with TRBD2. The CDR3 has 15 residues. Germline V gene data show CDR1 as SGHNT and CDR2 as YYREEE (reference sequence). V shed 4 bases, J shed 3 bases, and the junction held 1 base outside the gene matches.

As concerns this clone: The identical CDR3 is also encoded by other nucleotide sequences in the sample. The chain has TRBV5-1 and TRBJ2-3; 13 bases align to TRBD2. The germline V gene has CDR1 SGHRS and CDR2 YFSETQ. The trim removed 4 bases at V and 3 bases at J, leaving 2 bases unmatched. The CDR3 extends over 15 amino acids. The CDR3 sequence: CASSLGLAGTDTQYF. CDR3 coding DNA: TGCGCCAGCAGCCTGGGACTAGCGGGAACAGATACGCAGTATTTT. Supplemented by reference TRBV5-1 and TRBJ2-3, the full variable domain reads KAGVTQTPRYLIKTRGQQVTLSCSPISGHRSVSWYQQTPGQGLQFLFEYFSETQRNKGNFPGRFSGRQFSNSRSEMNVSTLELGDSALYLCASSLGLAGTDTQYFGPGTRLTVL.

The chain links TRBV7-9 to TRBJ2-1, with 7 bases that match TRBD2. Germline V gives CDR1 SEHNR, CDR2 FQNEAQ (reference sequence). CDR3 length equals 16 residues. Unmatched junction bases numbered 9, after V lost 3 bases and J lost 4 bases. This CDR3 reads CASSLVVAGVYNEQFF. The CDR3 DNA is TGTGCCAGCAGCTTGGTAGTGGCGGGAGTTTACAATGAGCAGTTCTTC.

CDR3 sequence reads: CASSSRQSGANVLTF. CDR3 sequence (DNA): TGTGCCAGCAGCTCCCGCCAGTCTGGGGCCAACGTCCTGACTTTC. The chain employs TRBV9 and TRBJ2-6; D is ambiguous. The CDR3 length is 15 residues. Trimming removed 4 bases from V and 1 base from J, with 9 bases in between. The germline V gene has CDR1 SGDLS and CDR2 YYNGEE.

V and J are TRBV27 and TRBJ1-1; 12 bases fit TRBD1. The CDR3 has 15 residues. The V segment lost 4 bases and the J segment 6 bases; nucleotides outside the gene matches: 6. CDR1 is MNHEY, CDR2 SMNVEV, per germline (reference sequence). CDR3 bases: TGTGCCAGCAGTTCGGGACAGGGGGCCGTGGCTGAAGCTTTCTTT. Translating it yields CASSSGQGAVAEAFF.

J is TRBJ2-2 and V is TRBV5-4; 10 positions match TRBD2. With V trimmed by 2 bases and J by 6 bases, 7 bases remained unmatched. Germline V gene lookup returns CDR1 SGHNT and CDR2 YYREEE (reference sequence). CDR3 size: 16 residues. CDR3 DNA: TGTGCCAGCAGCTTTAGAAGCGGGGGGGATTCCGGGGAGCTGTTTTTT. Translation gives CASSFRSGGDSGELFF.

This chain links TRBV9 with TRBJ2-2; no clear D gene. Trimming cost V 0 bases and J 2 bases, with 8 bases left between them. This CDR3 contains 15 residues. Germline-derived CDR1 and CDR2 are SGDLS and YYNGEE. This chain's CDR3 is CASSVVEPNTGELFF. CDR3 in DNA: TGTGCCAGCAGCGTAGTAGAACCCAACACCGGGGAGCTGTTTTTT.

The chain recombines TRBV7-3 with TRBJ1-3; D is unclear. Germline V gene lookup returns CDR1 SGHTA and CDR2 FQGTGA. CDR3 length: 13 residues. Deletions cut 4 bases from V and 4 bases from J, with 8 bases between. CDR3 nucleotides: TGTGCCAGCAGCTCCACACCGGGAAACACCATATATTTT. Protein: CASSSTPGNTIYF.

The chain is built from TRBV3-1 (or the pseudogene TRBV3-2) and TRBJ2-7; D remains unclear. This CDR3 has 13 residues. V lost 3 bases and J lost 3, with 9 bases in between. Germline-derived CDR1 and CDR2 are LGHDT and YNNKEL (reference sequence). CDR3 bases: TGTGCCAGCAGCCACGACTCCCGCTACGAGCAGTACTTC. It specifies CASSHDSRYEQYF.

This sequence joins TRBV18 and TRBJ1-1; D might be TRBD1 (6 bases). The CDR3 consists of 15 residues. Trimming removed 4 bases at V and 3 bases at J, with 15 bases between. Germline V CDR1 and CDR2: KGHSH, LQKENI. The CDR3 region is CASSLKQGFDTEAFF. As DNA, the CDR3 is TGTGCCAGCTCACTTAAACAGGGTTTTGACACTGAAGCTTTCTTT.

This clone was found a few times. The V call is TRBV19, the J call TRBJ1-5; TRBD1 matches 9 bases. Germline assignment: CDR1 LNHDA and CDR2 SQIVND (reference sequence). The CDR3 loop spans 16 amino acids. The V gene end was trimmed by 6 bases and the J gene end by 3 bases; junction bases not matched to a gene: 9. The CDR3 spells CASSGQTGGYNQPQHF. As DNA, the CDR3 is TGTGCCAGTAGCGGTCAGACAGGGGGATACAATCAGCCCCAGCATTTT.

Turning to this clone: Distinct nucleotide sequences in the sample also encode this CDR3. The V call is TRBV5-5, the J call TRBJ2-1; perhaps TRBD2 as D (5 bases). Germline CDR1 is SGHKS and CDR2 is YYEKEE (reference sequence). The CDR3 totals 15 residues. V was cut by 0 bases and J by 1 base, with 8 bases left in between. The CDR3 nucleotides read TGTGCCAGCAGCTTGGAAGGCGGGTCCTACAATGAGCAGTTCTTC. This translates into CASSLEGGSYNEQFF.

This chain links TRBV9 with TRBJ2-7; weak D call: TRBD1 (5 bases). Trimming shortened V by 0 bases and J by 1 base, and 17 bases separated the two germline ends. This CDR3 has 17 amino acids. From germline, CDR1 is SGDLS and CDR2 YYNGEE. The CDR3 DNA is TGTGCCAGCAGCGTAGAGGCAGCCACTGGGGCATCCTACGAGCAGTACTTC. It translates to CASSVEAATGASYEQYF.

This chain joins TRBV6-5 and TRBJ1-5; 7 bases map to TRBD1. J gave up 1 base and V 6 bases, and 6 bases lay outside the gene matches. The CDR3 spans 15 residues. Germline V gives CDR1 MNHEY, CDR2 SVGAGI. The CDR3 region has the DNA TGTGCCAGCAGAACGTCAGGGGGAAGCAATCAGCCCCAGCATTTT. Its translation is CASRTSGGSNQPQHF.

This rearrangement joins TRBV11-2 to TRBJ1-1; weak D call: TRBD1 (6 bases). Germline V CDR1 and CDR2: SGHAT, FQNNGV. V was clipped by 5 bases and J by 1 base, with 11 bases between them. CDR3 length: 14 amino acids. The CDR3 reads CASSPWDTNTEAFF. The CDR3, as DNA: TGTGCCAGCAGCCCCTGGGACACGAACACTGAAGCTTTCTTT. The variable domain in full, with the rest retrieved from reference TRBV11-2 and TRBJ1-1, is EAGVAQSPRYKIIEKRQSVAFWCNPISGHATLYWYQQILGQGPKLLIQFQNNGVVDDSQLPKDRFSAERLKGVDSTLKIQPAKLEDSAVYLCASSPWDTNTEAFFGQGTRLTVV.

CDR3 sequence reads: CAFQFGGGNTEAFF. The CDR3 coding sequence is TGTGCCTTCCAATTTGGCGGGGGAAACACTGAAGCTTTCTTT. This rearrangement joins TRBV6-4 to TRBJ1-1; the D gene is possibly TRBD1 (5 bases). This CDR3 is built from 14 residues. V lost 11 bases and J 2 bases, leaving 18 bases between the germline ends. Per germline, CDR1 MRHNA and CDR2 SNTAGT.

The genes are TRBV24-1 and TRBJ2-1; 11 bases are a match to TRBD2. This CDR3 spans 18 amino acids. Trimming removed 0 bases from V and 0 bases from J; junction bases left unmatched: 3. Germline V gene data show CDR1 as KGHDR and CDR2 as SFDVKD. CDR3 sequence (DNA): TGTGCCACCAGTGATTTGGGACTAGCGGGTTCCTCCTACAATGAGCAGTTCTTC. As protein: CATSDLGLAGSSYNEQFF.

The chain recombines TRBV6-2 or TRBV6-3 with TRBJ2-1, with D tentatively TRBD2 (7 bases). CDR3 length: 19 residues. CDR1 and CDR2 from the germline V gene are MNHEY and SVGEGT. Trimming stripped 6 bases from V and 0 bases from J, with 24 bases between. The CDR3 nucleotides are TGTGCCAGCAGCCGTAGGGGGGGAGGGGTTATAAGCTCCTACAATGAGCAGTTCTTC. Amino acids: CASSRRGGGVISSYNEQFF.

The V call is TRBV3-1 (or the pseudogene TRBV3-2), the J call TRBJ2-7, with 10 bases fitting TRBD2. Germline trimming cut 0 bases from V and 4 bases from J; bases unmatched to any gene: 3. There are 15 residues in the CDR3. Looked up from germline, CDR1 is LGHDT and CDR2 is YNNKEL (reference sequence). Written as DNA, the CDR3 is TGTGCCAGCAGCCAAGACTCTAGCGGGAGTTACGAGCAGTACTTC. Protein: CASSQDSSGSYEQYF.

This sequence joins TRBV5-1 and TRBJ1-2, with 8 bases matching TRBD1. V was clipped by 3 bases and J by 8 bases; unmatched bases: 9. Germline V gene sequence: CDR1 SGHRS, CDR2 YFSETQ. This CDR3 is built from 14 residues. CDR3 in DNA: TGCGCCAGCAGCTCCCAGGGGGCGGTTTTCGGCTACACCTTC. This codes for CASSSQGAVFGYTF.

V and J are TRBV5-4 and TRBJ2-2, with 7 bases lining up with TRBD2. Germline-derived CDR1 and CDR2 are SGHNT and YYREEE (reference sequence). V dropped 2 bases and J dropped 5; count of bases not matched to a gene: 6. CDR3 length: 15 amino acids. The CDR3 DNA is TGTGCCAGCAGCTTCGGGACTATCCAAACCGGGGAGCTGTTTTTT. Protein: CASSFGTIQTGELFF.

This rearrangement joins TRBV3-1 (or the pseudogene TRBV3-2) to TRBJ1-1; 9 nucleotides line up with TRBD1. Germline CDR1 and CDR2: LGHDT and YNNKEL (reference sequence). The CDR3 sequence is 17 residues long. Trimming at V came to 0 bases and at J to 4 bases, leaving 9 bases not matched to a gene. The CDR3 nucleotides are TGTGCCAGCAGCCAAGATCTTGGGACAGGGTGGGGCACTGAAGCTTTCTTT. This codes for CASSQDLGTGWGTEAFF.

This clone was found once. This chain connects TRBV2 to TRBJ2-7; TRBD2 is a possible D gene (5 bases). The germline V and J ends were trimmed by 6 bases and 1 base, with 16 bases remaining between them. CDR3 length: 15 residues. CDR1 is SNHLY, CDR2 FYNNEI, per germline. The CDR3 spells CASRAEDGESYEQYF. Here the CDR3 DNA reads TGTGCCAGCAGGGCGGAAGACGGGGAATCCTACGAGCAGTACTTC. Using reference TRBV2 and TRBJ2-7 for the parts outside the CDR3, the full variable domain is EPEVTQTPSHQVTQMGQEVILRCVPISNHLYFYWYRQILGQKVEFLVSFYNNEISEKSEIFDDQFSVERPDGSNFTLKIRSTKLEDSAMYFCASRAEDGESYEQYFGPGTRLTVT.